A few counts support the clone carrying this TCR beta chain. What it binds is not known. These data are taken from a study of T cell responses to AZD1222 COVID-19 vaccine. Trimming shortened V by 2 bases and J by 6 bases, and 5 bases separated the two germline ends. Germline V CDR1 and CDR2: SNHLY, FYNNEI. This CDR3 contains 12 residues. Assay used: immunoSEQ multiplex PCR; TCRdb lists only in-frame clones, some missing. Of 150,000 or so clones in the sample, about nine tenths were seen once. Study-wide findings and caveats: Spike-wide vaccine-associated CD4 TCRs dominated at 160-218 and 743-854. Repertoire sampling occurred only after the peak T cell response.

This sequence originates from an adult in good health. The specimen was peripheral blood, collected on day 0 of AZD1222 vaccination. J is TRBJ1-3 and V is TRBV2, with D unclear. The CDR3: CASSEYLNTIYF. CDR3 nucleotide sequence: TGTGCCAGCAGTGAATATCTAAACACCATATATTTT.